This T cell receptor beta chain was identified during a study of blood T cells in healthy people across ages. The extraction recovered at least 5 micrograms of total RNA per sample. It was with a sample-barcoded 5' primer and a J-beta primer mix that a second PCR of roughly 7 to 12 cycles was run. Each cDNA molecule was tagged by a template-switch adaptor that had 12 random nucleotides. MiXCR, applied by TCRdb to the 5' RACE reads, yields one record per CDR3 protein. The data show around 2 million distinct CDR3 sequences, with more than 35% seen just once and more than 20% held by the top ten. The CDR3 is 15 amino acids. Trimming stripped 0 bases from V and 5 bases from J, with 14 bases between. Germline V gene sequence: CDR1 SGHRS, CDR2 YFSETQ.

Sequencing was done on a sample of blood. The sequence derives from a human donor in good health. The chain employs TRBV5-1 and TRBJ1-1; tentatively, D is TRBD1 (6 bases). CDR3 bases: TGCGCCAGCAGCTTGGAGGGGATAGGGGGTACTGAAGCTTTCTTT. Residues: CASSLEGIGGTEAFF. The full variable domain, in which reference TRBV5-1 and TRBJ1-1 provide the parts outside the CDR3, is KAGVTQTPRYLIKTRGQQVTLSCSPISGHRSVSWYQQTPGQGLQFLFEYFSETQRNKGNFPGRFSGRQFSNSRSEMNVSTLELGDSALYLCASSLEGIGGTEAFFGQGTRLTVV.